This T cell receptor beta chain came from a study of blood T cell repertoires in COVID-19. The overall study: From the United States, Italy and Spain came samples of acute and convalescent COVID-19.

Original handling: Reference gene primers were amplified, and this amplification served to estimate nucleated cell counts. Sequenced by immunoSEQ multiplex PCR; TCRdb stores in-frame clones only, minus some. V and J calls and clone size are given by that table; D and trimming were obtained from the DNA. This sample has under 40,000 clones, with roughly 80% found just once. CDR3 length equals 16 residues. Germline V CDR1 and CDR2: ENHRY, SYGVKD. V lost 6 bases and J lost 5, with 17 bases in between. The chain carries TRBV10-3 and TRBJ1-6; D may be TRBD1 (5 bases). The receptor was isolated from a woman aged 55-69 years with acute or convalescent COVID-19. Material for sequencing was peripheral blood. Here the CDR3 reads CAISARPAGNNSPLHF. CDR3 DNA: TGTGCCATCAGCGCCCGACCTGCAGGGAATAATTCACCCCTCCACTTT.